These T cell receptor beta chains were read from a single sample in a study of human T cells and chemical hapten exposure. In TCRdb, the RACE reads were re-called with MiXCR into one record per CDR3 protein. The sample holds 200,000 to 300,000 distinct CDR3 sequences, approximately 8.6% seen once. Here the sequenced sample was whole blood, taken in connection with sensitization to the hapten diphenylcyclopropenone (DPC). The receptors shown here come from a woman aged 40 to 50 with alopecia areata. Some clones in this sample may be carry-over from other donors' samples. Both conserved end residues are part of each CDR3. Each record gives: J gene, V gene, clone size, D gene, CDR3 DNA, CDR3 protein. A D gene is named only where the DNA matches it firmly. Clone size is not always given. Where it is, it says once, few, many or a class for expanded clones.

TRBJ2-2	TRBV19	once	NA	TGTGCCAGTAGTATTGGACCCACCGGGGAGCTGTTTTTT	CASSIGPTGELFF
TRBJ1-5	TRBV28	few	TRBD1	TGTGCCAGCATCTTAACGCCGGGACAGGGGAATCAGCCCCAGCATTTT	CASILTPGQGNQPQHF
TRBJ1-2	TRBV28	many	NA	TGTGCCAGCAGCCGGGCCGATAGGGATGGCTACACCTTC	CASSRADRDGYTF
TRBJ1-5	TRBV27	NA	NA	TGTGCCAGCAGTTCGTACAGTTATAGCAATCAGCCCCAGCATTTT	CASSSYSYSNQPQHF
TRBJ2-5	TRBV29-1	NA	NA	TGCAGCGCGGACCGGGTCTCTGGGGTCCAAGAGACCCAGTACTTC	CSADRVSGVQETQYF
TRBJ2-3	TRBV5-1	few	NA	TGCGCCAGCAGCTTAATTCCCGTGGGCACAGATACGCAGTATTTT	CASSLIPVGTDTQYF
TRBJ2-7	TRBV28	few	TRBD1	TGTGCCAGCAGTTCCACCGACAGGGTTATCAACGAGCAGTACTTC	CASSSTDRVINEQYF
TRBJ2-7	TRBV5-1	NA	TRBD1	TGCGCCAGCAGCCCGGCCGGACAGGGTCGCGAGCAGTACTTC	CASSPAGQGREQYF
TRBJ2-7	TRBV29-1	few	TRBD1	TGCAGCGTTGAAGCCCCGGGACAGGGGATTGGAGAGCAGTACTTC	CSVEAPGQGIGEQYF
TRBJ2-7	TRBV6-5	NA	NA	TGTGCCAGCAGGCCGACCAGGGAGGAGGTCTACGAGCAGTACTTC	CASRPTREEVYEQYF
TRBJ2-1	TRBV23-1	NA	TRBD2	TGCGCCAGCAGTCAATCCGGGGGGTACACCTACAATGAGCAGTTCTTC	CASSQSGGYTYNEQFF
TRBJ2-1	TRBV7-9	few	NA	TGTGCCAGCAGTTACTTCGGACAGACCCACAATGAGCAGTTCTTC	CASSYFGQTHNEQFF
TRBJ2-7	TRBV13	NA	NA	TGTGCCAGCACAGGGACTGGGGGCTACGAGCAGTACTTC	CASTGTGGYEQYF
TRBJ2-3	TRBV12-3/TRBV12-4	few	NA	TGTGCCAGCAGTCCAGGGGGGACTAGTGGCACAGATACGCAGTATTTT	CASSPGGTSGTDTQYF
TRBJ2-1	TRBV9	few	NA	TGTGCCAGCAGCGTAGCCGGACACCTTGGCAATGAGCAGTTCTTC	CASSVAGHLGNEQFF
TRBJ2-7	TRBV7-2	few	NA	TGTGCCAGCAGCCGCCGCGACGGAAATTCCTACGAGCAGTACTTC	CASSRRDGNSYEQYF
TRBJ1-1	TRBV18	many	TRBD1	TGTGCCAGCTCACCCCAGACAGGGGACACTGAAGCTTTCTTT	CASSPQTGDTEAFF
TRBJ1-2	TRBV6-5	many	NA	TGTGCCAGCAGCTCGAGAGACTATGGCTACACCTTC	CASSSRDYGYTF
TRBJ2-2	TRBV14	few	NA	TGTGCCAGCAGCCAACGCTCCAGGGGGGTCACCGGGGAGCTGTTTTTT	CASSQRSRGVTGELFF
TRBJ2-1	TRBV28	NA	TRBD2	TGTGCCAGCAGTCCCGGGACTAGCGGGACACGTGAGCAGTTCTTC	CASSPGTSGTREQFF
TRBJ2-2	TRBV5-5	few	NA	TGTGCCAGCAGCTTGGCCGCCAGGAACACCGGGGAGCTGTTTTTT	CASSLAARNTGELFF
TRBJ1-1	TRBV29-1	few	NA	TGCAGCGTCGCCACAGGGTTGGACACTGAAGCTTTCTTT	CSVATGLDTEAFF
TRBJ2-7	TRBV6-2/TRBV6-3	NA	NA	TGTGCCAGCCTGCCACAGAACACCTACGAGCAGTACTTC	CASLPQNTYEQYF
TRBJ2-1	TRBV5-1	NA	TRBD2	TGCGCCAGCAGGTGGACTAGCGGGAGTGTCTACAATGAGCAGTTCTTC	CASRWTSGSVYNEQFF
TRBJ2-5	TRBV3-1	NA	NA	TGTGCCAGCAGCCAAGATCGCTTGGAGACCCAGTACTTC	CASSQDRLETQYF
TRBJ2-3	TRBV5-6	NA	NA	TGTGCCAGCAGCCACTCGCCAGATACGCAGTATTTT	CASSHSPDTQYF
TRBJ2-7	TRBV7-2	NA	TRBD2	TGTGCCAGCAATCTCGCACTAGCGGGCGGCGAGCAGTACTTC	CASNLALAGGEQYF
TRBJ1-2	TRBV7-2	NA	NA	TGTGCCAGCAGCTTAGGGGGCCGGTTCAGTGGCTACACCTTC	CASSLGGRFSGYTF
TRBJ2-1	TRBV20-1	NA	NA	TGCAGTGCTAGAGGATCCAGTAAGGCCTACAATGAGCAGTTCTTC	CSARGSSKAYNEQFF
TRBJ2-2	TRBV9	medium-sized	TRBD1	TGTGCCAGCAGCGTAGGGACAGGGGCCGGGGAGCTGTTTTTT	CASSVGTGAGELFF
TRBJ2-7	TRBV6-5	few	TRBD2	TGTGCCAGCTGGGGGGGGACCCTATCGTACGAGCAGTACTTC	CASWGGTLSYEQYF